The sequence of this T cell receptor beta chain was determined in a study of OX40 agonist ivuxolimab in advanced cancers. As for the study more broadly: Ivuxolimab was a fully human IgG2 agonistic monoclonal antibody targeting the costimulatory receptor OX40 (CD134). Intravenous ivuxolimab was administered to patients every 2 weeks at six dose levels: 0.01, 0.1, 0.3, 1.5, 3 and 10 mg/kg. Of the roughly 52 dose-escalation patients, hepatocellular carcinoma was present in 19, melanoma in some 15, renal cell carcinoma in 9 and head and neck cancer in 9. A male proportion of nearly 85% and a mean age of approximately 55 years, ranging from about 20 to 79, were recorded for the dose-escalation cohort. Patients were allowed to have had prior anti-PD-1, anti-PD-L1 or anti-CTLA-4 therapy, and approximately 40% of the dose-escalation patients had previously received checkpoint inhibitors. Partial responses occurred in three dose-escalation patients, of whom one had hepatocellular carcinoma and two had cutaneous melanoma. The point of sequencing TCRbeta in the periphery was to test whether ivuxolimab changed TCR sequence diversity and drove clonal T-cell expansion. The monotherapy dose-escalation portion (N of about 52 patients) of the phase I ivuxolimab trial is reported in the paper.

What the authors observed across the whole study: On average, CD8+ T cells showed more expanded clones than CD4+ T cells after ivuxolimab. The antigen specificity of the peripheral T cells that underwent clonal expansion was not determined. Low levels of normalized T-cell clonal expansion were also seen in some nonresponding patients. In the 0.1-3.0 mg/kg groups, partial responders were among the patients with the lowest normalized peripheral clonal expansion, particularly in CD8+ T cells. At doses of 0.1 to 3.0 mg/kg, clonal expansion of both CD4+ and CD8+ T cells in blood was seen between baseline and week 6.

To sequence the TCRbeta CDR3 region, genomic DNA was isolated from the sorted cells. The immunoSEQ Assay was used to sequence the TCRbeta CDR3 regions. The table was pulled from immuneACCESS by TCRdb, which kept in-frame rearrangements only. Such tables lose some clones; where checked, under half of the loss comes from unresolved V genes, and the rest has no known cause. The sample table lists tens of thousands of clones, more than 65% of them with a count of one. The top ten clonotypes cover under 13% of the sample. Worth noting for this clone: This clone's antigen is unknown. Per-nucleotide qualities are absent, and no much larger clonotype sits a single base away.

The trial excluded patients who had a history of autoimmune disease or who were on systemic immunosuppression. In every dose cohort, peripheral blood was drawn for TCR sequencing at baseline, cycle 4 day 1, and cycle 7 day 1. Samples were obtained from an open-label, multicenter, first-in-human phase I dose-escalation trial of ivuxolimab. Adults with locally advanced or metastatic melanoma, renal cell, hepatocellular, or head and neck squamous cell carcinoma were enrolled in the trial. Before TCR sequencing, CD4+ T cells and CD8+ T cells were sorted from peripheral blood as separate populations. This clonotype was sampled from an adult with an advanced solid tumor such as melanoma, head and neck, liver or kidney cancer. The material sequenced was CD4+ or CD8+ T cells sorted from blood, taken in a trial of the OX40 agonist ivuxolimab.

The CDR3 corresponds to CASSQWGSNQPQHF. The nucleotide sequence is given as TGTGCCAGCAGCCAGTGGGGGTCAAATCAGCCCCAGCATTTT. This receptor chain uses TRBV7-9 and TRBJ1-5; TRBD1 is a weak D gene call, 5 bases matching. For CDR1 and CDR2, the germline V gene (reference sequence) lists SEHNR and FQNEAQ. V gives up 5 bases and J gives up 4 bases, and the segment between their germline ends measures 12 bases. The CDR3, cysteine through phenylalanine, is 14 amino acids long. Only the CDR3 region is kept as DNA, spanning 42 bases read in frame from base 1.